These 3 T cell receptor beta chains share one sample of origin, sequenced in a study of control samples from healthy donors and cancer patients. Libraries were prepared by immunoSEQ multiplex PCR; TCRdb keeps only in-frame clonotypes and omits some of them. This table has some 39,000 clones, around 82% appearing once. Sequences were obtained from PBMCs. These receptors came from a woman aged 55-75 years with lung cancer.

The count of this clone is one. V gene TRBV3-1 (or the pseudogene TRBV3-2) combines with J gene TRBJ2-7; D is uncertain. Per germline, CDR1 LGHDT and CDR2 YNNKEL (reference sequence). This CDR3 contains 12 residues. V was trimmed by 2 bases and J by 3 bases, leaving 5 bases between them. The CDR3 DNA sequence: TGTGCCAGCAGCCAAACAAGCTACGAGCAGTACTTC. Translation: CASSQTSYEQYF.

This clone was seen a few times. V gene TRBV5-6 combines with J gene TRBJ1-5, with 9 bases fitting TRBD1. The germline CDR1 and CDR2 sequences are SGHDT and YYEEEE. The CDR3 totals 15 residues. V dropped 2 bases and J dropped 3; count of bases not matched to a gene: 3. The CDR3 DNA reads TGTGCCAGCAGCTTCGGGACAGGGATCAATCAGCCCCAGCATTTT. This translates into CASSFGTGINQPQHF.

As regards this clone: The junction departs from the called germline gene at one end, perhaps through a read error. This chain uses TRBV5-5 with TRBJ2-3; maybe TRBD2 (6 bases). The germline V gene encodes CDR1 SGHKS and CDR2 YYEKEE (reference sequence). The CDR3 runs 11 residues. This CDR3 is CASSWLAVENF. In DNA, the CDR3 is TGTGCCAGCAGCTGGTTAGCGGTGGAAAATTTT.